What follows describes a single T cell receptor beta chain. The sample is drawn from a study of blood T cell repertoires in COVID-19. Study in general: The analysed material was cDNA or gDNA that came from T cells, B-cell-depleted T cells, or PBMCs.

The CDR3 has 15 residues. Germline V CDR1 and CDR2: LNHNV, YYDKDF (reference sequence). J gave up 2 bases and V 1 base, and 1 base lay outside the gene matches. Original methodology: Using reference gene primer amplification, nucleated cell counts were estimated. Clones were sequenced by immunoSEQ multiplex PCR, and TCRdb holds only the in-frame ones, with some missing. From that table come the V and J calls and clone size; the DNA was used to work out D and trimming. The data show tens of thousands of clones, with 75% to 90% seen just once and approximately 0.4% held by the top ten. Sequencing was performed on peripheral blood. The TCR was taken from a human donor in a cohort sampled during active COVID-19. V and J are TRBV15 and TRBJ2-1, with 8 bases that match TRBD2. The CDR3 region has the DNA TGTGCCACCAGCAGAGCGCGGGGGGCCTACAATGAGCAGTTCTTC. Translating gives CATSRARGAYNEQFF.